The present entry profiles one T cell receptor beta chain with its context. Profiling relied on immunoSEQ multiplex PCR, and the TCRdb table lists in-frame clones only, not all of them. The sample yields roughly 80,000 clones, roughly 88% seen once. The sample originates from a study of control samples from healthy donors and cancer patients. Germline CDR1 reads LGHDT; CDR2 reads YNNKEL (reference sequence). The CDR3 totals 14 residues. Between the trimmed V and J ends, which lost 1 base and 3 bases, there was a span of 8 bases. The V call is TRBV3-1 (or the pseudogene TRBV3-2), the J call TRBJ2-3; D not resolved. This sequence was found in a woman aged 50 to 60 in good health. Material for sequencing was blood. CDR3: CASSQGIRTDTQYF. In DNA, the CDR3 is TGTGCCAGCAGCCAAGGAATAAGAACAGATACGCAGTATTTT.